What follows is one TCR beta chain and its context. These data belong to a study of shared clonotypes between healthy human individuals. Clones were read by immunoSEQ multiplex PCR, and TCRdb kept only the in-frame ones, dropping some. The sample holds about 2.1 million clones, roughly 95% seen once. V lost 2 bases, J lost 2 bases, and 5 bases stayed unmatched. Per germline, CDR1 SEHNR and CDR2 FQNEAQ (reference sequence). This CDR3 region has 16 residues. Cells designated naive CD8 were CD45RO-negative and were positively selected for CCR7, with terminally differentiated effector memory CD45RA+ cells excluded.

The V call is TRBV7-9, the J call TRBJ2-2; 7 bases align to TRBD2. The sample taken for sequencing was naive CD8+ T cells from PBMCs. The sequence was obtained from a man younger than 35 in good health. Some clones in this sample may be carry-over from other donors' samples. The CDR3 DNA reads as TGTGCCAGCAGCTTATGGGAAGCGGGAAACACCGGGGAGCTGTTTTTT. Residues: CASSLWEAGNTGELFF.